This entry lists 6 T cell receptor beta chains sequenced from one sample in a study of T cell repertoires in cytomegalovirus infection. TCRdb reprocessed the reads via MiXCR and lists one record per CDR3 protein. The sample carries roughly 800,000 distinct CDR3 sequences, 25% to 35% recorded once. Which antigens these TCRs recognize remains unknown. The sample was cultured CD8+ T cells from PBMCs, taken from culture after CMV antigen stimulation. Receptors originate from a human donor in good health (CMV status not recorded). Some clones in this sample may be carry-over from other donors' samples.

V gene TRBV6-2 or TRBV6-3 combines with J gene TRBJ2-7, with no clear D. The CDR3 totals 12 residues. The V gene lost 6 bases and the J gene lost 3 bases, with 9 bases spanning the gap. Germline V lookup: CDR1 MNHEY, CDR2 SVGEGT. In DNA form, the CDR3 reads TGTGCCAGCAGCCTCCACATCTACGAGCAGTACTTC. Amino acid sequence: CASSLHIYEQYF.

This clonotype came up a few times. This chain links TRBV5-6 with TRBJ2-7; maybe TRBD1 (5 bases). V lost 4 bases to trimming and J lost 3 bases, with 11 bases between them. The CDR3 is made up of 13 amino acids. CDR1 SGHDT and CDR2 YYEEEE come from the germline V gene. CDR3 sequence (DNA): TGTGCCAGCAGCGGGCAGGGAATCTACGAGCAGTACTTC. It yields the protein CASSGQGIYEQYF.

This clonotype was detected a few times. V gene TRBV4-3 combines with J gene TRBJ1-3; D may be TRBD1 (5 bases). The CDR3 loop spans 15 amino acids. Germline CDR1 LGHNA, CDR2 YSLEER. V dropped 4 bases and J dropped 3 bases, with 13 bases sitting between them. CDR3 loop: CASSLSKGIGNTIYF. CDR3 bases: TGCGCCAGCAGCCTAAGTAAGGGGATTGGAAACACCATATATTTT.

This chain uses TRBV19 with TRBJ1-5; D is undetermined. Germline CDR1 is LNHDA and CDR2 is SQIVND (reference sequence). The CDR3 loop spans 12 amino acids. V lost 9 bases and J 7 bases, leaving 13 bases between the germline ends. The CDR3 protein is CASNLWGQPQHF. CDR3 nucleotides: TGTGCCAGCAACCTATGGGGACAGCCCCAGCATTTT.

The chain couples TRBV5-4 to TRBJ2-3; D unclear. V gave up 2 bases and J gave up 0 bases, with 10 bases separating them. This CDR3 has 15 amino acids. CDR1 is SGHNT and CDR2 is YYREEE in the germline V gene (reference sequence). The CDR3 loop is CASSLPETSTDTQYF. Written as DNA, the CDR3 is TGTGCCAGCAGCTTACCCGAAACTAGCACAGATACGCAGTATTTT.

This clonotype occurred a few times. The chain employs TRBV6-1 and TRBJ2-7; D remains unclear. Germline V lookup: CDR1 MNHNS, CDR2 SASEGT. Trimming cost V 5 bases and J 3 bases, with 17 bases left between them. The CDR3 has 15 amino acids. CDR3 sequence: CASSFRPVQLYEQYV. The DNA for the CDR3 is TGTGCCAGCAGTTTCCGACCAGTCCAACTCTACGAGCAGTACGTC.